This T cell receptor beta chain appears in the sequencing data of a study of CXCR3-negative and CXCR3-positive naive CD8 T cells. The CDR3 loop spans 15 amino acids. The germline CDR1 and CDR2 sequences are MDHEN and SYDVKM. UMI-labeled TRB cDNA libraries were prepared by 5' RACE. TCRdb reprocessed the 5' RACE reads, keeping one entry per CDR3 protein, no DNA. This listing includes approximately 58,000 distinct CDR3 sequences. The chain is built from TRBV28 and TRBJ2-5; the D call of TRBD1 rests on TCRdb alone, since no DNA is present to check it. The material sequenced was naive CXCR3- CD8+ T cells from blood. Described subset: CD45RO-CCR7+CD27+CD95- naive CD8+ T cells lacking CXCR3 (TNR3-). The TCR was taken from a human donor in good health. Some clones in this sample may be carry-over from other donors' samples. CDR3 sequence reads: CASSSQGLGQETQYF. Combining the CDR3 with reference TRBV28 and TRBJ2-5 gives the whole variable domain DVKVTQSSRYLVKRTGEKVFLECVQDMDHENMFWYRQDPGLGLRLIYFSYDVKMKEKGDIPEGYSVSREKKERFSLILESASTNQTSMYLCASSSQGLGQETQYFGPGTRLLVL.